Sequencing of this TCR beta chain was carried out in a study of CD8 T cells in ankylosing spondylitis (dated 2017 in TCRdb). The study in broad terms: The study profiled T cell receptor beta repertoires in healthy donors and ankylosing spondylitis patients to find disease-linked TCR variants. The full study cohort comprised 25 ankylosing spondylitis patients and roughly 110 healthy donors. Peripheral blood was sampled, and synovial fluid was additionally collected from ankylosing spondylitis patients. Points the paper makes about the study in general: The disease-linked clones were reported as significantly enriched in matched synovial fluid samples from ankylosing spondylitis patients. Some of the motif variants had been reported before in the synovial fluid and blood of reactive arthritis patients, a finding that suggests common disease-initiation mechanisms. Blood from ankylosing spondylitis patients appeared to be characterized by a TCR beta motif made up of about 8 highly homologous amino acid variants. The disease-linked clones showed a CD8+ phenotype and occurred at relatively low frequencies in peripheral blood.

In this sample, this clonotype turned up many times. Its antigen remains unidentified. No much larger clone exists at a distance of one base, and base qualities are not known. The sample was run on an Illumina HiSeq 2500. Quantitative 5'-RACE with molecular barcodes was used to prepare TCR beta libraries. From the authors' description of their analysis: A new computational method based on a probabilistic model of VDJ rearrangement was used to identify disease-linked TCR variants. The raw public data were reprocessed by TCRdb itself: fastp quality trimming at Q25, MiXCR clonotype calling, in-frame beta chains only. Under each unique CDR3 protein, matching rows form one entry showing the most common genes and DNA. Clone size and V and J calls follow TCRdb, not the original study. The sample table records about 240,000 distinct CDR3 sequences; over 8.5% of these occur just once. 6% to 8.5% of the sample belongs to the ten largest clones.

This clonotype was obtained from a male donor with ankylosing spondylitis or in good health (not recorded which). The sequencing input was blood, either unsorted or a sorted T cell fraction (not recorded which).

Read as DNA, the sequence is TGCGCCAGCAGCCGGGGCTTTACAGAAGCTTTCTTT. This codes for CASSRGFTEAFF. The rearranged segments are TRBV5-1 and TRBJ1-1; TRBD1 is a possible D gene, resting on 5 matching bases. Measured from the cysteine to the phenylalanine, the CDR3 is 12 residues long. Only the CDR3 DNA is retained, 36 bases long and in frame from the first base. Trimming takes 4 bases from V and 8 bases from J, and the germline ends sit 12 bases apart. Taken from the germline V gene, the CDR1 and CDR2 loops are SGHRS and YFSETQ. Beyond the CDR3, the reference TRBV5-1 and TRBJ1-1 genes provide the residues; the full variable domain reads: KAGVTQTPRYLIKTRGQQVTLSCSPISGHRSVSWYQQTPGQGLQFLFEYFSETQRNKGNFPGRFSGRQFSNSRSEMNVSTLELGDSALYLCASSRGFTEAFFGQGTRLTVV.